Shown below are 26 T cell receptor beta chains from a single sample sequenced in a study of cytomegalovirus exposure and HLA in healthy donors (TCRdb year 2017). Libraries were constructed by the immunoSEQ multiplex PCR assay. TCRdb took over this immuneACCESS table, retaining in-frame rearrangements with V and J assigned. Such tables are incomplete; in checked studies, under half of the missing clones stem from an unresolved V gene, and the remainder is unexplained. The sample profile shows under 250,000 clones; around nine tenths of them were found once. Roughly 2.5% of the sample belongs to the ten largest clones. Sequencing used PBMCs. These TCRs come from a man aged 18 to 30 in good health and CMV-seronegative.

J is TRBJ2-7 and V is TRBV7-6, with 8 bases aligning to TRBD1. Losses at the gene ends were 5 bases for V and 3 bases for J; bases not matched to a gene: 6. There are 14 residues in the CDR3. Germline V lookup: CDR1 SGHVS, CDR2 FNYEAQ. The CDR3 sequence: CASSRDRGRYEQYF. CDR3 nucleotides: TGTGCCAGCAGCCGTGACAGGGGTCGCTACGAGCAGTACTTC.

The V and J genes are TRBV5-1 and TRBJ2-1; the match to TRBD2 covers 13 bases. V lost 4 bases and J lost 10; bases outside the gene matches: 8. This CDR3 has 15 residues. In germline, CDR1 is SGHRS, CDR2 YFSETQ. The CDR3 loop is CASSPGLAGAREQFF. The CDR3 nucleotides are TGCGCCAGCAGCCCCGGACTAGCGGGAGCCCGAGAGCAGTTCTTC.

This clone was counted a single time. The CDR3 nucleotides are TGTGCCAGCATTCTGGCGGGGGGCTACGAGCAGTACTTC. Its translation: CASILAGGYEQYF. The chain links TRBV28 to TRBJ2-7; 8 positions agree with TRBD2. Germline V CDR1 and CDR2: MDHEN, SYDVKM. Unmatched junction bases numbered 5, after V lost 7 bases and J lost 3 bases. This CDR3 comprises 13 residues.

The J gene is TRBJ2-5, the V gene TRBV7-2, with 12 nucleotides matching TRBD2. The germline gives CDR1 SGHTA, CDR2 FQGNSA. CDR3 length equals 18 residues. Trimming removed 2 bases from V and 4 bases from J; junction bases left unmatched: 11. CDR3 sequence reads: CASSLLRASGRAGETQYF. DNA for the CDR3: TGTGCCAGCAGCTTATTGAGGGCTAGCGGGAGGGCCGGAGAGACCCAGTACTTC. The whole variable domain, filled in from reference TRBV7-2 and TRBJ2-5, reads GAGVSQSPSNKVTEKGKDVELRCDPISGHTALYWYRQSLGQGLEFLIYFQGNSAPDKSGLPSDRFSAERTGGSVSTLTIQRTQQEDSAVYLCASSLLRASGRAGETQYFGPGTRLLVL.

The chain uses TRBV7-2 and TRBJ2-7; 9 bases match TRBD2. The CDR3 is 15 residues long. Trimming at V came to 2 bases and at J to 7 bases, leaving 9 bases not matched to a gene. Germline CDR1 and CDR2: SGHTA and FQGNSA. CDR3 region: CASSLLGGGAQEQYF. The CDR3 nucleotides read TGTGCCAGCAGCTTATTGGGCGGGGGGGCCCAGGAGCAGTACTTC.

This clone was recorded a few times. DNA of the CDR3: TGTGCCAGCAGCTCGGAGGGCGAGCCCCAGCATTTT. It encodes CASSSEGEPQHF. The rearrangement uses TRBV2 and TRBJ1-5; no firm D call. The germline CDR1 and CDR2 sequences are SNHLY and FYNNEI. V was shortened by 6 bases and J by 8 bases, with 11 bases between the two germline ends. The CDR3 runs 12 residues. Drawing the rest from reference TRBV2 and TRBJ1-5, the complete variable domain is EPEVTQTPSHQVTQMGQEVILRCVPISNHLYFYWYRQILGQKVEFLVSFYNNEISEKSEIFDDQFSVERPDGSNFTLKIRSTKLEDSAMYFCASSSEGEPQHFGDGTRLSIL.

This chain uses TRBV6-6 with TRBJ2-1; unclear D gene. CDR1 is MNHNY and CDR2 is SVGAGI in the germline V gene (reference sequence). The CDR3 runs to 14 residues. V lost 2 bases and J lost 4, with 9 bases in between. CDR3 in amino acids: CASSYQQAYNEQFF. The CDR3 DNA reads as TGTGCCAGCAGTTACCAGCAGGCATACAATGAGCAGTTCTTC.

The gene calls are TRBV28 and TRBJ1-1; the match to TRBD1 covers 9 bases. The V and J ends lost 10 bases and 7 bases, in that order; junction bases with no gene match: 4. The germline gives CDR1 MDHEN, CDR2 SYDVKM. This CDR3 has 11 residues. The CDR3 is CAIRQGGEAFF. In nucleotides, the CDR3 is TGTGCCATCCGACAGGGGGGTGAAGCTTTCTTT. Full variable domain (outside the CDR3, taken from reference TRBV28 and TRBJ1-1): DVKVTQSSRYLVKRTGEKVFLECVQDMDHENMFWYRQDPGLGLRLIYFSYDVKMKEKGDIPEGYSVSREKKERFSLILESASTNQTSMYLCAIRQGGEAFFGQGTRLTVV.

In its sample, this clone was seen a few times. The chain has TRBV19 and TRBJ1-1; D is ambiguous. Germline CDR1 is LNHDA and CDR2 is SQIVND (reference sequence). The CDR3 consists of 12 residues. With 5 bases removed from V and 11 bases from J, the gap between germline ends came to 15 bases. CDR3 coding DNA: TGTGCCAGTAGTGTACGGTCCCGGAGGGCTTTCTTT. It codes for CASSVRSRRAFF. Full variable domain (outside the CDR3, taken from reference TRBV19 and TRBJ1-1): DGGITQSPKYLFRKEGQNVTLSCEQNLNHDAMYWYRQDPGQGLRLIYYSQIVNDFQKGDIAEGYSVSREKKESFPLTVTSAQKNPTAFYLCASSVRSRRAFFGQGTRLTVV.

The chain links TRBV10-3 to TRBJ2-7, with 7 bases aligning to TRBD1. CDR1 is ENHRY, CDR2 SYGVKD, per germline. This CDR3 has 13 amino acids. The junction had 2 bases not matched to a gene; V was cut back by 6 bases and J by 0 bases. CDR3 bases: TGTGCCATCAGGGGACAGAGCTCCTACGAGCAGTACTTC. Protein product: CAIRGQSSYEQYF.

This rearrangement joins TRBV11-2 to TRBJ2-7, with TRBD1 matching 8 bases. V was clipped by 3 bases and J by 10 bases; unmatched bases: 5. Germline V lookup: CDR1 SGHAT, CDR2 FQNNGV. The CDR3 totals 12 residues. The CDR3 loop is CASSFSGQGQYF. The CDR3 DNA sequence: TGTGCCAGCAGCTTTAGTGGACAGGGTCAGTACTTC.

V usage is TRBV18 and J usage is TRBJ2-7, with TRBD2 matching over 8 bases. The CDR3 extends over 16 amino acids. With 2 bases clipped from V and 4 bases from J, the junction kept 10 bases outside the gene matches. Germline loops: CDR1 KGHSH, CDR2 LQKENI. The CDR3 DNA follows: TGTGCCAGCTCACCAGGAACGGGAGGGGTGAGGTACGAGCAGTACTTC. Residues: CASSPGTGGVRYEQYF.

This chain links TRBV21-1 with TRBJ1-1; the table's D gene call, TRBD1, was not cross checked with the DNA. TRBV21-1 is a pseudogene segment. The CDR3 covers 15 residues. The CDR3 coding sequence is TGTGCCAGCAGCAAACATAGGGGAAAGAACACTGAAGCTTTCTTT. Protein sequence: CASSKHRGKNTEAFF.

This chain connects TRBV21-1 to TRBJ2-7; TRBD2, the table's D call, lacks a check against the DNA. TRBV21-1 is termed a pseudogene. This CDR3 spans 16 amino acids. The CDR3 DNA reads TGTGCCAGCAGCAAGGGAGCGGGCCAGGGATACAACGAGCAGTACTTC. This codes for CASSKGAGQGYNEQYF.

The rearrangement links TRBV5-1 to TRBJ1-6, with D hard to call. V lost 0 bases and J 7 bases, leaving 14 bases between the germline ends. Looked up from germline, CDR1 is SGHRS and CDR2 is YFSETQ. The CDR3 totals 16 residues. The CDR3 region has the DNA TGCGCCAGCAGCTTGGCTCCGAGGGTGGGCAATTCACCCCTCCACTTT. It yields the protein CASSLAPRVGNSPLHF.

The chain recombines TRBV6-6 with TRBJ1-2; 9 positions agree with TRBD1. With 4 bases clipped from V and 2 bases from J, the junction kept 5 bases outside the gene matches. CDR1 and CDR2 from the germline V gene are MNHNY and SVGAGI (reference sequence). This CDR3 comprises 15 residues. The CDR3, as DNA: TGTGCCAGCAGTTCGCCCGGGACAGGGAACTATGGCTACACCTTC. Translated: CASSSPGTGNYGYTF.

This chain joins TRBV7-9 and TRBJ2-4; weak D call: TRBD1 (6 bases). V was pared by 5 bases and J by 0 bases, with 20 bases between. The CDR3 contains 18 residues. CDR1 SEHNR and CDR2 FQNEAQ come from the germline V gene (reference sequence). CDR3 in amino acids: CASSQGGPPLLAKNIQYF. The CDR3 DNA reads as TGTGCCAGCAGCCAAGGGGGTCCCCCGCTTCTAGCCAAAAACATTCAGTACTTC.

The rearrangement uses TRBV5-1 and TRBJ2-5; 8 positions match TRBD2. Germline values: CDR1 SGHRS, CDR2 YFSETQ. J was trimmed by 4 bases and V by 0 bases; bases with no gene match: 5. CDR3 length: 15 residues. The CDR3 nucleotides read TGCGCCAGCAGCTTGGATGGGACTAGTGGAGAGACCCAGTACTTC. It is translated as CASSLDGTSGETQYF.

V gene TRBV7-8 combines with J gene TRBJ1-2; 8 bases map to TRBD1. With 0 bases clipped from V and 8 bases from J, the junction kept 14 bases outside the gene matches. The CDR3 contains 17 residues. The germline gives CDR1 SGHVS, CDR2 FQNEAQ. The CDR3 DNA follows: TGTGCCAGCAGCTTAGCGGCGGTCAGGGGGCCGATCTGGGGCTACACCTTC. It codes for CASSLAAVRGPIWGYTF.

The CDR3 DNA reads TGTGCCAGCAGCTTCCACGGGACTGGGGCCAACGTCCTGACTTTC. Amino acid sequence: CASSFHGTGANVLTF. The V call is TRBV11-2, the J call TRBJ2-6; D perhaps matches TRBD2 (5 bases). V was clipped by 3 bases and J by 2 bases, with 8 bases between them. Germline CDR1 is SGHAT and CDR2 is FQNNGV. The length of the CDR3 is 15 residues.

This chain links TRBV7-9 with TRBJ1-4; weak D call: TRBD1 (5 bases). Trimming stripped 1 base from V and 3 bases from J, with 9 bases between. This CDR3 contains 15 residues. Germline V lookup: CDR1 SEHNR, CDR2 FQNEAQ (reference sequence). As DNA, the CDR3 is TGTGCCAGCAGCTTAGGGCAGGGCCCTAATGAAAAACTGTTTTTT. This translates into CASSLGQGPNEKLFF.

V usage is TRBV5-4 and J usage is TRBJ2-7; TRBD2 aligns across 9 bases. The ends lost 0 bases at V and 3 bases at J; junction bases unmatched: 4. The CDR3 loop spans 15 amino acids. Per germline, CDR1 SGHNT and CDR2 YYREEE (reference sequence). CDR3 amino acids: CASSLVAGEGYEQYF. CDR3 coding DNA: TGTGCCAGCAGCTTGGTAGCGGGAGAAGGCTACGAGCAGTACTTC.

This clone was recorded a few times. This chain joins TRBV4-2 and TRBJ1-2, with D uncertain. CDR1 is LGHNA and CDR2 is YNFKEQ in the germline V gene. Trimming took off 0 bases at V and 7 bases at J, with 15 bases between the two ends. CDR3 length equals 15 residues. CDR3 amino acids: CASSQEETSPSGYTF. As DNA, the CDR3 is TGTGCCAGCAGCCAAGAAGAGACTTCTCCGTCTGGCTACACCTTC.

This chain uses TRBV28 with TRBJ2-7, with D possibly being TRBD1 (6 bases). The length of the CDR3 is 15 residues. Germline-derived CDR1 and CDR2 are MDHEN and SYDVKM. With 7 bases removed from V and 0 bases from J, the gap between germline ends came to 16 bases. The CDR3 spells CASTVGGGVSYEQYF. CDR3 nucleotides: TGTGCCAGCACCGTAGGGGGTGGGGTCTCCTACGAGCAGTACTTC.

The rearrangement uses TRBV2 and TRBJ2-1; possibly TRBD1 for D (6 bases). This CDR3 is 14 amino acids long. Between the trimmed V and J ends, which lost 2 bases and 9 bases, there was a span of 14 bases. Germline CDR1 SNHLY, CDR2 FYNNEI. The CDR3 DNA reads TGTGCCAGCAGTGAAACAGGGCCCCAGGGTGAGCAGTTCTTC. Translated, it gives CASSETGPQGEQFF.

The chain's CDR3 is CASSQEPGPRGTEAFF. The CDR3 coding sequence is TGCGCCAGCAGCCAAGAGCCGGGACCGCGGGGGACTGAAGCTTTCTTT. The V and J genes are TRBV4-3 and TRBJ1-1; D is perhaps TRBD1 (5 bases). The CDR3 extends over 16 amino acids. V was cut by 0 bases and J by 5 bases, with 16 bases left in between. CDR1 is LGHNA, CDR2 YSLEER, per germline.